These T cell receptor beta chains were read from a single sample in a study of blood T cell repertoires in COVID-19. Some clones are missing from TCRdb's copy, which holds only in-frame ones; the method was immunoSEQ multiplex PCR. The repertoire includes 500,000 to 600,000 clones, 85% to 90% of them detected once, and under 8.5% sits in the top ten. Sequenced: peripheral blood. The receptor set was obtained from a woman between 45 and 60 years old with COVID-19, enrolled during active disease. Both conserved end residues are part of each CDR3. D genes are given only for firm matches. For some rows the clone size is stated as once, few or many, or as a class when expanded; others skip it.

abundance	d_gene	j_gene	v_gene	CDR3nt	CDR3aa
NA	TRBD1	TRBJ2-7	TRBV10-3	TGTGCCATCACCCCAGACAGGGGTGCAGGCGAGCAGTACTTC	CAITPDRGAGEQYF
NA	NA	TRBJ2-1	TRBV19	TGTGCCAGTAGTTCTCGGACAAGGTTCAATGAGCAGTTCTTC	CASSSRTRFNEQFF
NA	NA	TRBJ1-1	TRBV3-1/TRBV3-2	TGTGCCAGCAGCCAAGCGGGTGGGACTGAAGCTTTCTTT	CASSQAGGTEAFF
NA	NA	TRBJ1-2	TRBV25-1	TGTGCCAGCAGTGATGGGAGGCCATGGGGCTACACCTTC	CASSDGRPWGYTF
NA	NA	TRBJ1-5	TRBV4-2	TGTGCCAGCAGCCAAGATCCCAGGGGACAGCCCCAGCATTTT	CASSQDPRGQPQHF
NA	NA	TRBJ2-3	TRBV7-3	TGTGCCAGCAGCCCCTCGGACTATTCAGATACGCAGTATTTT	CASSPSDYSDTQYF
once	TRBD1	TRBJ1-1	TRBV5-1	TGCGCCAGCAGCTCTTCAAGACAGGGTATGCACACTGAAGCTTTCTTT	CASSSSRQGMHTEAFF
NA	NA	TRBJ1-2	TRBV12-3/TRBV12-4	TGTGCCAGCAGTAATCGGGTCAGCTATGGCTACACCTTC	CASSNRVSYGYTF
once	NA	TRBJ2-7	TRBV7-8	TGTGCCAGCAGCCACCGCGGACTGCGGTACGAGCAGTACTTC	CASSHRGLRYEQYF
NA	NA	TRBJ1-2	TRBV5-4	TGTGCCAGCAGCCCGGGGGGGAGGATTGATGGCTACACCTTC	CASSPGGRIDGYTF
NA	NA	TRBJ2-3	TRBV24-1	TGTGCCACCAGTGCCGCGACATCTAGCACAGATACGCAGTATTTT	CATSAATSSTDTQYF
NA	NA	TRBJ2-7	TRBV5-6	TGTGCCAGCAGCTTGGCAGCGGACCTTTCCTACGAGCAGTACTTC	CASSLAADLSYEQYF
NA	NA	TRBJ1-1	TRBV2	TGTGCCAGGGCCATCACTCCGGGACACAACACTGAAGCTTTCTTT	CARAITPGHNTEAFF
once	NA	TRBJ1-5	TRBV2	TGTGCCAGCAGTGATGGGGCGCCGTCCATACAGCCCCAGCATTTT	CASSDGAPSIQPQHF
NA	NA	TRBJ2-7	TRBV9	TGTGCCAGCAGCCCGGAGGCGCGGCTCCTTGGCTACGAGCAGTACTTC	CASSPEARLLGYEQYF
NA	NA	TRBJ1-2	TRBV2	TGTGCCAGCAGTGAAACTAGGCGGGGTGGCGGCTACACCTTC	CASSETRRGGGYTF
NA	NA	TRBJ1-4	TRBV10-3	TGTGCCATCAGTGACGTACAGGCGGAAGTTGAAAAACTGTTTTTT	CAISDVQAEVEKLFF
NA	TRBD1	TRBJ2-4	TRBV11-2	TGTGCCAGCAGCTTAGCAGGGGGCCACAACATTCAGTACTTC	CASSLAGGHNIQYF
NA	NA	TRBJ2-3	TRBV6-1	TGTGCCAGCAGTGAAGCCCGGGGGCAGTATTTT	CASSEARGQYF
NA	TRBD2	TRBJ2-2	TRBV30	TGTGCCTGGAGTCCCTGGATAGCGGGATTCACCGGGGAGCTGTTTTTT	CAWSPWIAGFTGELFF
few	TRBD1	TRBJ1-4	TRBV19	TGTGCCAGTAGTAACCGACAGGGGGCGGAGGAAAAACTGTTTTTT	CASSNRQGAEEKLFF
NA	NA	TRBJ1-1	TRBV2	TGTGCCAGCAGTCCCGGGTTGAACACTGAAGCTTTCTTT	CASSPGLNTEAFF
NA	NA	TRBJ1-4	TRBV5-6	TGTGCCAGCAGCTTGGGGGGAGGAAGCGAAAAACTGTTTTTT	CASSLGGGSEKLFF
NA	NA	TRBJ1-6	TRBV7-9	TGTGCCAGCAGCCCAAACCGACAGGACTCACCCCTCCACTTT	CASSPNRQDSPLHF
NA	TRBD1	TRBJ1-1	TRBV12-3/TRBV12-4	TGTGCCAGCAGGCAAGGGGGCAATGAAGCTTTCTTT	CASRQGGNEAFF
NA	NA	TRBJ1-2	TRBV27	TGTGCCAGCAGTTCAGGGATAACGGGTGGCTACACCTTC	CASSSGITGGYTF
NA	TRBD1	TRBJ1-6	TRBV3-1/TRBV3-2	TGTGCCAGCAGGGACACAGGGGCTGCTCGCTCACCCCTCCACTTT	CASRDTGAARSPLHF
NA	NA	TRBJ2-2	TRBV10-3	TGTGCCATCAGTGGGGAGGCCGACACCGGGGAGCTGTTTTTT	CAISGEADTGELFF
NA	NA	TRBJ1-3	TRBV18	TGTGCCAGCTCACCTCGGACCGGACAGTCCTCTGGAAACACCATATATTTT	CASSPRTGQSSGNTIYF
NA	NA	TRBJ1-3	TRBV7-7	TGTGCCAGCAGCTCACAGGTCTCTGGAAACACCATATATTTT	CASSSQVSGNTIYF
NA	TRBD1	TRBJ1-1	TRBV5-8	TGTGCCAGCAGCTCCGGGACAGGGAGAGGGAACACTGAAGCTTTCTTT	CASSSGTGRGNTEAFF
NA	NA	TRBJ2-1	TRBV6-1	TGTGCCAGCAGTGAATCTCTCTACAATGAGCAGTTCTTC	CASSESLYNEQFF
NA	NA	TRBJ2-7	TRBV5-1	TGCGCCAGCAGCTTAGACGGGGTAGTCTCCTACGAGCAGTACTTC	CASSLDGVVSYEQYF
few	NA	TRBJ1-1	TRBV2	TGTGCCAGCAGTGAAGCGAGAGGGAACACTGAAGCTTTCTTT	CASSEARGNTEAFF
once	NA	TRBJ2-7	TRBV6-5	TGTGCCAGCACCCCGTCCGGGGTATCGGGCGAGCAGTACTTC	CASTPSGVSGEQYF
once	NA	TRBJ1-1	TRBV19	TGTGCCAGTAGTTCCTCTCACGCGACTGAAGCTTTCTTT	CASSSSHATEAFF
NA	TRBD1	TRBJ1-1	TRBV25-1	TGTGCCAGCAGTGAAACCACAGGGGGCACTGAAGCTTTCTTT	CASSETTGGTEAFF
NA	NA	TRBJ1-4	TRBV30	TGTGCCTGGAGTATGACGTCCCGAGGAGAAAAACTGTTTTTT	CAWSMTSRGEKLFF
few	TRBD1	TRBJ1-5	TRBV2	TGTGCCAGCAGCCTGACAGGGGGTCAGCCCCAGCATTTT	CASSLTGGQPQHF
NA	TRBD1	TRBJ1-1	TRBV7-9	TGTGCCAGCAGCGCCAACAGGGGCACTGAAGCTTTCTTT	CASSANRGTEAFF
NA	NA	TRBJ2-7	TRBV15	TGTGCCACCAGCAGAGATGTCGGCGGGATCTACGAGCAGTACTTC	CATSRDVGGIYEQYF
NA	TRBD1	TRBJ1-2	TRBV6-5	TGTGCCAGCAGTCGGACAGGGAGGGACTATGGCTACACCTTC	CASSRTGRDYGYTF
NA	TRBD1	TRBJ2-3	TRBV12-5	TGTGCTAGTGGGCCGACAGGGCCCACGGCAGATACGCAGTATTTT	CASGPTGPTADTQYF
NA	NA	TRBJ1-1	TRBV23-1	TGCGCCAGCAGTCAATCGTCGGCGCTATCGGGGACTGAAGCTTTCTTT	CASSQSSALSGTEAFF
NA	TRBD2	TRBJ2-7	TRBV6-5	TGTGCCAGCAGGGGGACTAGCGCTAGTAAGCAGTACTTC	CASRGTSASKQYF
NA	TRBD1	TRBJ1-4	TRBV7-9	TGTGCCACCTCGGACAGGGACGAAAAACTGTTTTTT	CATSDRDEKLFF
NA	NA	TRBJ1-6	TRBV7-2	TGTGCCAGCAGCTTAGGACAACAAAATTCACCCCTCCACTTT	CASSLGQQNSPLHF
NA	NA	TRBJ1-1	TRBV11-1	TGTGCCAGCAGCGACAGATTTGGTGCTTTCTTT	CASSDRFGAFF